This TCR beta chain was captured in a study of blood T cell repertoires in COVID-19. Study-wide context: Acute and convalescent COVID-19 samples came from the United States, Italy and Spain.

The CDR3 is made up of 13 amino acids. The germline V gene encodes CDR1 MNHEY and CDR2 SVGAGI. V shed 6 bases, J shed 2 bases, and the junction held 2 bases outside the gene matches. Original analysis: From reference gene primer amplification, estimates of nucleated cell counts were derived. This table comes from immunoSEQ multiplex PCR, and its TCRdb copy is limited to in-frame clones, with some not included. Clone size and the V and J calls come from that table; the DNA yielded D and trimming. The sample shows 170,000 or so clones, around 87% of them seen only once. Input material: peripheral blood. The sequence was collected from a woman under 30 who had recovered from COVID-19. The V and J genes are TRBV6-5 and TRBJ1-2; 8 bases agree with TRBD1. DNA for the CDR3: TGTGCCAGCAGGGGGACAGGAAACTATGGCTACACCTTC. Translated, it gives CASRGTGNYGYTF.